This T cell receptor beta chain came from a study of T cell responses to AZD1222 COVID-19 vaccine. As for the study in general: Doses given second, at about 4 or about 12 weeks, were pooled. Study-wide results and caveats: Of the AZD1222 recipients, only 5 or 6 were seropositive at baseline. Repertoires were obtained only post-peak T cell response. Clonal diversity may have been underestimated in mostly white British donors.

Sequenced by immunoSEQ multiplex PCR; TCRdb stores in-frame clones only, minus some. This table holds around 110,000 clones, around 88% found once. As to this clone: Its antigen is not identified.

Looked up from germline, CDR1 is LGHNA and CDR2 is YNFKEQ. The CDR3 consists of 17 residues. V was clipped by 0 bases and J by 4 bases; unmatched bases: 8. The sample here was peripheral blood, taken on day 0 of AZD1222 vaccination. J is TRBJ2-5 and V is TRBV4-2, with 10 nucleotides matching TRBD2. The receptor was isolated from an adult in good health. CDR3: CASSQDRSGGARETQYF. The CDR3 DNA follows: TGTGCCAGCAGCCAAGATAGGAGCGGGGGGGCCCGAGAGACCCAGTACTTC.